Following are 3 T cell receptor beta chains from one sample sequenced in a study of cytomegalovirus exposure and HLA in healthy donors (dated 2017 in TCRdb). Libraries were constructed by the immunoSEQ multiplex PCR assay. The multiplex PCR relied on a mix of 60 forward primers for TCR Vbeta segments and 13 reverse primers for TCR Jbeta segments. TCRdb limited this immuneACCESS table to in-frame rearrangements with V and J called. A share of clones is missing; checked studies link under half to unresolved V genes, and the rest is unexplained. Across this sample there are 160,000 or so clones, with approximately 85% seen only once. The top ten hold about 10% of the sample. Sequencing was performed on PBMCs. The receptors were gathered from a man aged 50-60 years in good health and CMV-seropositive.

A remark on this clone: One end of the junction does not line up with germline, which may come from a read error. The gene calls are TRBV7-7 and TRBJ2-2, with 9 bases that match TRBD2. This CDR3 has 15 residues. In germline, CDR1 is SSHAT, CDR2 FNYEAQ (reference sequence). In DNA, the CDR3 is TGTGCTAGCAGCTTAGAGGGACTAGCAGCCGGGGAGCTGTTTTTT. Translation gives CASSLEGLAAGELFF.

The chain carries TRBV6-5 and TRBJ1-5, with 10 bases lining up with TRBD1. The CDR3 extends over 15 amino acids. Per the germline V gene, CDR1 is MNHEY and CDR2 is SVGAGI. J was trimmed by 4 bases and V by 5 bases; bases with no gene match: 5. The CDR3 reads CASSRDRGRNQPQHF. The CDR3 DNA reads as TGTGCCAGCAGTCGCGACAGGGGGCGTAATCAGCCCCAGCATTTT.

This chain links TRBV6-5 with TRBJ1-4; no firm D call. V lost 2 bases and J lost 7, with 11 bases in between. CDR3 length: 14 amino acids. Germline assignment: CDR1 MNHEY and CDR2 SVGAGI. CDR3 nucleotides: TGTGCCAGCAGTTACGAGGGTACCGGTGAAAAACTGTTTTTT. Residues: CASSYEGTGEKLFF.